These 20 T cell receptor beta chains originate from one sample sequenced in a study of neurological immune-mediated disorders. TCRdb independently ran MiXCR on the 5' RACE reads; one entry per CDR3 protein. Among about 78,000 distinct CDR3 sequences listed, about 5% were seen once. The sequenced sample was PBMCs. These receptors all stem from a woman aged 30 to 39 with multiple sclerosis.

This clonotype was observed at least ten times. CDR3 in amino acids: CASSDNRGNTIYF. The DNA of the CDR3 is TGTGCCAGCAGCGATAACCGAGGAAACACCATATATTTT. The rearrangement links TRBV7-6 to TRBJ1-3; no reliable D call. The CDR3 is 13 residues long. V gave up 5 bases and J gave up 4 bases, with 9 bases separating them. CDR1 is SGHVS, CDR2 FNYEAQ, per germline. The whole variable domain, remainder taken from reference TRBV7-6 and TRBJ1-3, is GAGVSQSPRYKVTKRGQDVALRCDPISGHVSLYWYRQALGQGPEFLTYFNYEAQQDKSGLPNDRFSAERPEGSISTLTIQRTEQRDSAMYRCASSDNRGNTIYFGEGSWLTVV.

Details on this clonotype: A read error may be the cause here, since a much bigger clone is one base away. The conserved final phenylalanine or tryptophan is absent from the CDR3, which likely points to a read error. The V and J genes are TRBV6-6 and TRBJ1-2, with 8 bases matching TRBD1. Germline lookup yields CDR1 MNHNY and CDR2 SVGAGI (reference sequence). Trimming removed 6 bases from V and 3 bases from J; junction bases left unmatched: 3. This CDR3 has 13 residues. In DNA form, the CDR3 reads TGTGCCAGCAGCCCGGACAGGGACTATGGCTACACCTTA. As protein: CASSPDRDYGYTL.

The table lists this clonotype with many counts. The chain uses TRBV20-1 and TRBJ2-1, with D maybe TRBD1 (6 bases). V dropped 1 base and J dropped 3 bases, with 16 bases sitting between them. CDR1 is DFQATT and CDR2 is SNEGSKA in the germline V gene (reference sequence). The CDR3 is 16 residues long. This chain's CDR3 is CSARASWSGVYNEQFF. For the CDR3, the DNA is TGCAGTGCTAGAGCAAGTTGGTCAGGGGTCTACAATGAGCAGTTCTTC.

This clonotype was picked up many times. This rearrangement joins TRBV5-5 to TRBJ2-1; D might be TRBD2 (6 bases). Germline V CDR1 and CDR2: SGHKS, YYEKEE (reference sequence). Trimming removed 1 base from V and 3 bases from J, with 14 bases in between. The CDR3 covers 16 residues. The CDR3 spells CASSLLGGPHYNEQFF. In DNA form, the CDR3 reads TGTGCCAGCAGCTTGCTCGGGGGTCCCCACTACAATGAGCAGTTCTTC. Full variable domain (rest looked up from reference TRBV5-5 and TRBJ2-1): DAGVTQSPTHLIKTRGQQVTLRCSPISGHKSVSWYQQVLGQGPQFIFQYYEKEERGRGNFPDRFSARQFPNYSSELNVNALLLGDSALYLCASSLLGGPHYNEQFFGPGTRLTVL.

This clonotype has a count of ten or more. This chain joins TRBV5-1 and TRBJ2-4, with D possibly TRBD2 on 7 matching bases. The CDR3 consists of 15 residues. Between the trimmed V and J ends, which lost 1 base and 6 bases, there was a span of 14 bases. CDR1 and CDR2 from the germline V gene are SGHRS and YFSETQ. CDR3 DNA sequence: TGCGCCAGCAGCTTGTGGGGGGGCGCGGGAAACATTCAGTACTTC. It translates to CASSLWGGAGNIQYF.

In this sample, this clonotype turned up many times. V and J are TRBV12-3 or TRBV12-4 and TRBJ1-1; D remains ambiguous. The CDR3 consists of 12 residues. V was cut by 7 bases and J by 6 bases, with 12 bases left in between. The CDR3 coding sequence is TGTGCCAGCACTACCTGGAGGGCTGAAGCTTTCTTT. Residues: CASTTWRAEAFF.

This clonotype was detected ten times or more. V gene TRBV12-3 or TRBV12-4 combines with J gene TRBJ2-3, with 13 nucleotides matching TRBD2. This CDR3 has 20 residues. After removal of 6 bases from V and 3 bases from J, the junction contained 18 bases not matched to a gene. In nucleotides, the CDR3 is TGTGCCAGCAGCCCCTACCAGCCGACTAGCGGGAGGTCGATAACAGATACGCAGTATTTT. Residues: CASSPYQPTSGRSITDTQYF.

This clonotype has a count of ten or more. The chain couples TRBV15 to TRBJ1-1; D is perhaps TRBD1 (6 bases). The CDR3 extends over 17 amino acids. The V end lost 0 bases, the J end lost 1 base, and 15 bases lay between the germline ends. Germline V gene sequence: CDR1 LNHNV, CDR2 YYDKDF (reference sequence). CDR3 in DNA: TGTGCCACCAGCAGAGATAGGGGCCGCAGGGGGAACACTGAAGCTTTCTTT. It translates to CATSRDRGRRGNTEAFF.

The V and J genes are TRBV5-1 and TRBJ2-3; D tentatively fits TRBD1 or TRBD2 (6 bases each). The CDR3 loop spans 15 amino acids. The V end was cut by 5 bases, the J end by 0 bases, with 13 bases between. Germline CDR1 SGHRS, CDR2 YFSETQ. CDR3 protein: CASRDGGLSTDTQYF. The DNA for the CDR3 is TGCGCCAGCAGGGATGGGGGGCTAAGCACAGATACGCAGTATTTT.

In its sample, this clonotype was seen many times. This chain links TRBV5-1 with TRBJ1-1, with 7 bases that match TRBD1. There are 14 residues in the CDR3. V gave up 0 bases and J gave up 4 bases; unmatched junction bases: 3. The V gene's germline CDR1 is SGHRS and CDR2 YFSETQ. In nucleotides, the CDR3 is TGCGCCAGCAGCTTGGAAGGGGGCATCACTGAAGCTTTCTTT. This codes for CASSLEGGITEAFF.

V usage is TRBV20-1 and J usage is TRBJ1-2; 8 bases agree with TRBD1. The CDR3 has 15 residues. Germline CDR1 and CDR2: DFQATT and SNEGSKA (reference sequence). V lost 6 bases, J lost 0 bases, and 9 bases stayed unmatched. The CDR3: CSAPSDRDSNYGYTF. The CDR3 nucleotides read TGCAGTGCCCCATCGGACAGGGATTCTAACTATGGCTACACCTTC.

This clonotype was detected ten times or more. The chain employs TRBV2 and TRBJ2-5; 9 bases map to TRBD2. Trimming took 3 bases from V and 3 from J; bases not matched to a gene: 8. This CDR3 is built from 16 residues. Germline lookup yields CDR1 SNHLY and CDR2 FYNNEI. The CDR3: CASSEGLASGKETQYF. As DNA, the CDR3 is TGTGCCAGCAGTGAGGGACTAGCTAGCGGGAAAGAGACCCAGTACTTC.

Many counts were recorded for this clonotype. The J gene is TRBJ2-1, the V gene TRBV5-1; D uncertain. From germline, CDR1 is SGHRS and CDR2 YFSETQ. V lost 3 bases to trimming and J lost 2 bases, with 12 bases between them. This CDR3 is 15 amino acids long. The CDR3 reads CASSYAVDPYNEQFF. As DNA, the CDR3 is TGCGCCAGCAGCTATGCGGTTGACCCCTACAATGAGCAGTTCTTC. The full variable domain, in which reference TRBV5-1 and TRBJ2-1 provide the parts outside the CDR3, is KAGVTQTPRYLIKTRGQQVTLSCSPISGHRSVSWYQQTPGQGLQFLFEYFSETQRNKGNFPGRFSGRQFSNSRSEMNVSTLELGDSALYLCASSYAVDPYNEQFFGPGTRLTVL.

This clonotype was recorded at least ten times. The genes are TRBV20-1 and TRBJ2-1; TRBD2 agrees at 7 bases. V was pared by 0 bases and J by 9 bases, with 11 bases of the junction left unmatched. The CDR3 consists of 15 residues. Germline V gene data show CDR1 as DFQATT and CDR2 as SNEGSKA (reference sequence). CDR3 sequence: CSARDERGRGGEQFF. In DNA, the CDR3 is TGCAGTGCTAGAGATGAACGGGGGAGGGGAGGTGAGCAGTTCTTC.

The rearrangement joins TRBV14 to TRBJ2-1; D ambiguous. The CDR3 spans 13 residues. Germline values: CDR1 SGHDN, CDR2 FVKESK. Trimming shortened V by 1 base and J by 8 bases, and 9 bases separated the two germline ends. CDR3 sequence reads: CASSQVLEHEQFF. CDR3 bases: TGTGCCAGCAGCCAAGTCCTGGAACATGAGCAGTTCTTC.

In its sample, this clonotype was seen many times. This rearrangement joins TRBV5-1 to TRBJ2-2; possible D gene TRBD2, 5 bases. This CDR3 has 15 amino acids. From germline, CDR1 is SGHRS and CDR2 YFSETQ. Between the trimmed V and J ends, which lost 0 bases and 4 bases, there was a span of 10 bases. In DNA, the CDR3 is TGCGCCAGCAGCTTGGTAGCGTCGGGCACCGGGGAGCTGTTTTTT. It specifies CASSLVASGTGELFF.

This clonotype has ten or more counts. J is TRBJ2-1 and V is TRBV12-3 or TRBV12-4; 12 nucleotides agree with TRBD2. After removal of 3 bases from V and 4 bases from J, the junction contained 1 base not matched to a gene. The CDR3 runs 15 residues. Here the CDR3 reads CASSFLAGGYNEQFF. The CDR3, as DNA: TGTGCCAGCAGTTTCCTAGCGGGAGGGTACAATGAGCAGTTCTTC.

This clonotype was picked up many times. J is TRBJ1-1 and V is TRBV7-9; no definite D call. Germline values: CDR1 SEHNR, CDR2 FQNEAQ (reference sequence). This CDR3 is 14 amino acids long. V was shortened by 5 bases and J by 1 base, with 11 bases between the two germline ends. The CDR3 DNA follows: TGTGCCAGCAGCACGAACGTGGGGAACACTGAAGCTTTCTTT. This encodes CASSTNVGNTEAFF. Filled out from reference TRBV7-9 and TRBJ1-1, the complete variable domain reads DTGVSQNPRHKITKRGQNVTFRCDPISEHNRLYWYRQTLGQGPEFLTYFQNEAQLEKSRLLSDRFSAERPKGSFSTLEIQRTEQGDSAMYLCASSTNVGNTEAFFGQGTRLTVV.

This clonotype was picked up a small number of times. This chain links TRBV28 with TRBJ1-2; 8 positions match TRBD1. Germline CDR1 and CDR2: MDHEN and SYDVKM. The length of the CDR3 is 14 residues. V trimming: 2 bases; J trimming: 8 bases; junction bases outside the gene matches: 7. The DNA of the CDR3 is TGTGCCAGCAGTTTAGCGGACAGGGAATGGGGCTACACCTTC. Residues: CASSLADREWGYTF.

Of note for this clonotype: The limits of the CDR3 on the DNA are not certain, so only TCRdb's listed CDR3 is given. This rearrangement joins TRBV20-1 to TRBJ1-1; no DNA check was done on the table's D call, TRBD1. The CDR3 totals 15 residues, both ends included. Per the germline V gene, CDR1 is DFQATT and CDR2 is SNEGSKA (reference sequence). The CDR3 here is CCASSLTGGNTEAFF.